What follows are 10 T cell receptor beta chains derived from one specimen sequenced in a study of blood T cell repertoires in COVID-19. The assay was immunoSEQ multiplex PCR, and TCRdb's table has in-frame clones only and misses some. The sample carries roughly 300,000 clones, more than 75% recorded once. Material: PBMCs or T cells enriched from blood (not recorded which). These receptor sequences come from a woman aged 25 to 39 who had recovered from COVID-19.

The chain has TRBV5-1 and TRBJ2-7, with a tentative D call TRBD2 (5 bases). This CDR3 region has 12 residues. Germline V CDR1 and CDR2: SGHRS, YFSETQ. V shed 4 bases and J shed 6 bases, with 11 bases lying between them. The CDR3 sequence: CASSRGRGEQYF. DNA of the CDR3: TGCGCCAGCAGCCGCGGACGGGGCGAGCAGTACTTC.

The chain recombines TRBV4-3 with TRBJ2-1; TRBD2 aligns across 10 bases. Germline CDR1 LGHNA, CDR2 YSLEER. After removal of 3 bases from V and 0 bases from J, the junction contained 5 bases not matched to a gene. This CDR3 region has 17 residues. Here the CDR3 reads CASSQFPSGGSYNEQFF. CDR3 sequence (DNA): TGCGCCAGCAGCCAGTTCCCTAGCGGGGGCTCCTACAATGAGCAGTTCTTC.

The V gene is TRBV5-1, the J gene TRBJ2-5, with a weak D call TRBD2 (6 bases). The ends were cut back, 2 bases at V and 2 bases at J, with 13 bases in the middle. Germline loops: CDR1 SGHRS, CDR2 YFSETQ. This CDR3 has 15 residues. CDR3 nucleotides: TGCGCCAGCAGCTTAGGAGGGCGGGCGCAAGAGACCCAGTACTTC. Its protein is CASSLGGRAQETQYF.

The rearrangement uses TRBV6-5 and TRBJ1-2; D perhaps matches TRBD1 (6 bases). The germline V gene encodes CDR1 MNHEY and CDR2 SVGAGI. Trimming shortened V by 7 bases and J by 6 bases, and 18 bases separated the two germline ends. The CDR3 loop spans 14 amino acids. CDR3 in amino acids: CASNQNTRQDGYTF. The CDR3 bases are TGTGCCAGCAACCAAAACACTCGACAGGATGGCTACACCTTC.

In this sample, this clone turned up once. V is TRBV5-5 and J is TRBJ1-3; no clear D. The germline V gene encodes CDR1 SGHKS and CDR2 YYEKEE (reference sequence). The CDR3 is made up of 17 amino acids. Trimming took 1 base from V and 1 from J, leaving 15 bases between them. Here the CDR3 reads CASSLYLLRSSGNTIYF. For the CDR3, the DNA is TGTGCCAGCAGCTTGTATCTATTGCGGTCTTCTGGAAACACCATATATTTT.

The chain carries TRBV18 and TRBJ1-2; possibly TRBD1 for D (5 bases). Germline loops: CDR1 KGHSH, CDR2 LQKENI. The CDR3 consists of 13 residues. V gave up 6 bases and J gave up 1 base, with 9 bases separating them. The CDR3 DNA sequence: TGTGCCAGCTCCGGGGGAGTTAACTATGGCTACACCTTC. Amino acids: CASSGGVNYGYTF.

This chain connects TRBV29-1 to TRBJ2-3, with 7 bases matching TRBD2. The J segment lost 4 bases and the V segment lost 8 bases, leaving 9 bases of the junction unmatched. This CDR3 spans 13 amino acids. The V gene's germline CDR1 is SQVTM and CDR2 ANQGSEA. The CDR3 coding sequence is TGCAGCCACAATCCCGGGGGGTCAGATACGCAGTATTTT. Amino acids: CSHNPGGSDTQYF.

The chain recombines TRBV28 with TRBJ1-5; D remains ambiguous. Between the trimmed V and J ends, which lost 5 bases and 5 bases, there was a span of 10 bases. CDR3 size: 13 residues. Germline V gives CDR1 MDHEN, CDR2 SYDVKM. The CDR3 DNA sequence: TGTGCCAGCAGTCCTACAGCAGATCAGCCCCAGCATTTT. Its translation is CASSPTADQPQHF.

The V gene is TRBV28, the J gene TRBJ1-2, with D possibly TRBD1 on 5 matching bases. The germline gives CDR1 MDHEN, CDR2 SYDVKM. The CDR3 extends over 17 amino acids. V was pared by 3 bases and J by 6 bases, with 23 bases between. Here the CDR3 reads CASSFLGTGGTGHGYTF. CDR3 bases: TGTGCCAGCAGTTTCCTGGGTACGGGGGGAACAGGCCATGGCTACACCTTC.

This chain uses TRBV30 with TRBJ2-1; D is possibly TRBD2 (5 bases). CDR1 is GTSNPN, CDR2 SVGIG, per germline (reference sequence). The CDR3 spans 16 residues. The V end lost 0 bases, the J end lost 2 bases, and 14 bases lay between the germline ends. The CDR3 region has the DNA TGTGCCTGGAGTGTACTAGGGAAGTTCCCCTACAATGAGCAGTTCTTC. The encoded protein is CAWSVLGKFPYNEQFF.